A selection of T cell receptor beta chains follows, all from one sample in a study of T-cell reconstitution after alpha-beta-depleted transplantation in children. In TCRdb, the PCR reads were re-called with MiXCR into one record per CDR3 protein. The sample consists of some 550,000 distinct CDR3 sequences, around 17% of them appearing once. The sequencing used PBMCs from the stem cell graft donor, collected from the stem cell graft. Receptor source: a human donor who donated a stem cell graft to a child with acute lymphoblastic leukemia. The CDR3 runs from the conserved cysteine through the conserved F or W. D genes are given only for firm matches. Clone size is given for some rows only: seen once, a few or many times, or a class if the clone is expanded.

TRBV7-6	TRBJ2-1	TRBD2	NA	CASSRLGLAGDSSYNEQFF	TGTGCCAGCAGCCGACTGGGACTAGCGGGAGACAGCTCCTACAATGAGCAGTTCTTC
TRBV3-1	TRBJ2-7	NA	NA	CASSQRGSYEQYF	TGTGCCAGCAGCCAAAGGGGCTCCTACGAGCAGTACTTC
TRBV10-3	TRBJ2-3	NA	many	CAISERDPTDTQYF	TGTGCCATCAGTGAGCGAGACCCCACAGATACGCAGTATTTT
TRBV12-3/TRBV12-4	TRBJ2-2	TRBD1	NA	CASSSTGGYGELFF	TGTGCCAGCAGTTCGACAGGGGGTTACGGGGAGCTGTTTTTT
TRBV2	TRBJ2-1	TRBD1	few	CASSLPGQGSGFDEQFF	TGTGCCAGCAGCTTACCGGGACAGGGATCGGGTTTCGATGAGCAGTTCTTC
TRBV5-1	TRBJ2-5	NA	many	CASSLESETQYF	TGCGCCAGCAGCTTGGAGTCAGAGACCCAGTACTTC
TRBV25-1	TRBJ1-6	NA	NA	CASSVGTSYNSPLHF	TGTGCCAGCAGTGTCGGGACCTCCTATAATTCACCCCTCCACTTT
TRBV3-1	TRBJ2-3	TRBD2	NA	CASSHWGLAGFTDTQYF	TGTGCCAGCAGCCACTGGGGACTAGCGGGGTTTACAGATACGCAGTATTTT
TRBV4-1	TRBJ1-5	NA	few	CASSQAMGLQPQHF	TGCGCCAGCAGCCAAGCTATGGGCTTACAGCCCCAGCATTTT
TRBV9	TRBJ2-2	NA	NA	CASGGAGTNTGELFF	TGTGCCAGTGGCGGGGCAGGAACAAACACCGGGGAGCTGTTTTTT
TRBV4-1	TRBJ2-3	NA	few	CASSQERVGYTDTQYF	TGCGCCAGCAGCCAAGAAAGGGTAGGGTACACAGATACGCAGTATTTT
TRBV9	TRBJ2-7	TRBD1	NA	CASSLGWTGTYEQYF	TGTGCCAGCAGTTTAGGTTGGACAGGGACCTACGAGCAGTACTTC
TRBV29-1	TRBJ1-2	NA	NA	CSVEDENYGYTF	TGCAGCGTTGAGGACGAGAACTATGGCTACACCTTC
TRBV29-1	TRBJ1-1	TRBD1	NA	CSVDRTGDTEAFF	TGCAGCGTTGACCGAACAGGGGACACTGAAGCTTTCTTT
TRBV12-3/TRBV12-4	TRBJ2-1	TRBD2	NA	CASGDSGLAGHFKYQFF	TGTGCCAGCGGGGACTCCGGACTAGCGGGACACTTTAAATACCAGTTCTTC
TRBV7-9	TRBJ2-1	TRBD1	NA	CASSRIQGADEQFF	TGTGCCAGCAGCCGAATACAGGGGGCAGATGAGCAGTTCTTC
TRBV11-2	TRBJ1-5	NA	few	CASSLGFGGSNQPQHF	TGTGCCAGCAGCTTAGGTTTTGGGGGGAGCAATCAGCCCCAGCATTTT
TRBV12-3/TRBV12-4	TRBJ1-2	TRBD1	NA	CASTKGAGGAWGYTF	TGTGCCAGCACCAAGGGGGCAGGGGGCGCCTGGGGCTACACCTTC
TRBV14	TRBJ2-5	TRBD2	NA	CASSHPGGPSQETQYF	TGTGCCAGCAGCCATCCGGGAGGGCCGTCCCAAGAGACCCAGTACTTC
TRBV7-9	TRBJ2-5	NA	NA	CASSSNRDLGEETQYF	TGTGCCAGCAGTTCAAACCGGGACCTCGGGGAAGAGACCCAGTACTTC
TRBV12-5	TRBJ2-3	NA	NA	CASGLVLGGVDTQYF	TGTGCTAGTGGTTTGGTACTCGGCGGAGTAGATACGCAGTATTTT
TRBV20-1	TRBJ2-3	NA	NA	CSARVVYTQYF	TGCAGTGCTAGAGTGGTATATACGCAGTATTTT
TRBV6-2/TRBV6-3	TRBJ2-1	TRBD2	few	CASNAVKAGALQSFYNEQFF	TGTGCCAGCAACGCTGTTAAAGCGGGAGCTCTGCAGTCATTCTACAATGAGCAGTTCTTC
TRBV12-3/TRBV12-4	TRBJ1-5	NA	few	CASSFGGGGSQPQHF	TGTGCCAGCAGTTTCGGGGGCGGGGGCTCTCAGCCCCAGCATTTT
TRBV7-9	TRBJ1-5	NA	few	CASSPSRRDLPARPQHF	TGTGCCAGCAGCCCCTCTCGCAGGGATTTGCCCGCAAGGCCCCAGCATTTT
TRBV29-1	TRBJ2-3	NA	few	CSLVIGGTSTDTQYF	TGCAGCCTTGTGATAGGGGGGACTAGCACAGATACGCAGTATTTT
TRBV6-1	TRBJ2-7	TRBD1	NA	CASSEDLTGPYEQYF	TGTGCCAGCAGTGAAGACCTGACAGGGCCCTACGAGCAGTACTTC
TRBV28	TRBJ2-5	TRBD1	few	CASSLGDSRVGETQYF	TGTGCCAGCAGTTTAGGGGACAGCCGGGTGGGAGAGACCCAGTACTTC
TRBV5-1	TRBJ2-7	TRBD2	once	CASQRESSYEQYF	TGCGCCAGCCAGCGGGAGAGCTCCTACGAGCAGTACTTC
TRBV10-3	TRBJ2-1	NA	few	CAISESGNYNEQFF	TGTGCCATCAGTGAGTCTGGTAACTACAATGAGCAGTTCTTC
TRBV27	TRBJ2-1	TRBD2	many	CASSPTSGRKNEQFF	TGTGCCAGCAGTCCTACTAGCGGGAGGAAAAATGAGCAGTTCTTC
TRBV24-1	TRBJ1-2	TRBD1	few	CATRKTGQLTINYGYTF	TGTGCCACCAGGAAGACAGGGCAACTTACCATTAACTATGGCTACACCTTC
TRBV10-2	TRBJ1-3	NA	few	CASSQGLGVSGNTIYF	TGCGCCAGCAGCCAAGGGTTAGGTGTCTCTGGAAACACCATATATTTT
TRBV6-2/TRBV6-3	TRBJ2-2	TRBD1	NA	CASSSDRGHLTGELFF	TGTGCCAGCAGTTCAGACAGGGGGCACCTTACCGGGGAGCTGTTTTTT
TRBV12-3/TRBV12-4	TRBJ2-3	NA	NA	CASSLDGRATDTQYF	TGTGCCAGCAGTTTAGACGGAAGGGCCACAGATACGCAGTATTTT
TRBV6-1	TRBJ2-2	TRBD1	NA	CASSPTGGSYTGELFF	TGTGCCAGCAGTCCAACAGGGGGCTCGTACACCGGGGAGCTGTTTTTT
TRBV5-1	TRBJ2-1	TRBD2	NA	CASSLSPLAGNNEQFF	TGCGCCAGCAGCTTATCCCCTCTAGCGGGGAACAATGAGCAGTTCTTC
TRBV12-3/TRBV12-4	TRBJ2-2	NA	many	CASTTARVPLGSGELFF	TGTGCCAGCACCACCGCCAGGGTCCCCTTAGGGTCCGGGGAGCTGTTTTTT
TRBV7-6	TRBJ1-1	TRBD1	NA	CASSLGGQKNTEAFF	TGTGCCAGCAGCTTGGGGGGACAGAAGAACACTGAAGCTTTCTTT
TRBV3-1	TRBJ2-7	TRBD1	NA	CATSQGQGSRIYEQYF	TGTGCCACCAGCCAGGGACAGGGGTCTCGCATATACGAGCAGTACTTC
TRBV5-1	TRBJ2-5	NA	many	CASSPSSRLQETQYF	TGCGCCAGCAGCCCGAGTTCTCGTCTCCAAGAGACCCAGTACTTC
TRBV15	TRBJ1-6	NA	few	CATSSGSLSALHF	TGTGCCACCAGCAGCGGCTCTCTTTCAGCCCTCCACTTT
TRBV6-5	TRBJ1-5	NA	few	CASSYPSRLHF	TGTGCCAGCAGTTACCCTTCCCGCTTGCATTTT
TRBV9	TRBJ1-6	NA	NA	CASSVGRDNSPLHF	TGTGCCAGCAGCGTCGGACGAGATAATTCACCCCTCCACTTT
TRBV7-8	TRBJ1-1	NA	NA	CASSLNPANTEAFF	TGTGCCAGCAGCTTAAATCCTGCGAACACTGAAGCTTTCTTT
TRBV4-1	TRBJ1-6	TRBD1	few	CASSPRQGTDSPLHF	TGCGCCAGCAGCCCCCGACAGGGAACGGATTCACCCCTCCACTTT
TRBV9	TRBJ1-3	TRBD1	NA	CASSGTTGTAGNTIYF	TGTGCCAGCAGCGGCACAACCGGGACAGCTGGAAACACCATATATTTT
TRBV18	TRBJ1-1	NA	few	CASSPLQNLPFTEAFF	TGTGCCAGCTCACCTCTACAGAATCTCCCCTTCACTGAAGCTTTCTTT
TRBV20-1	TRBJ2-7	TRBD1	few	CSAGDRVHEQYF	TGCAGTGCTGGCGACAGGGTCCACGAGCAGTACTTC
TRBV5-1	TRBJ2-7	TRBD2	NA	CASSLWPTRIGTSAGSFEQYF	TGCGCCAGCAGCTTGTGGCCTACAAGGATCGGGACTAGCGCAGGTTCTTTCGAGCAGTACTTC
TRBV5-1	TRBJ2-7	TRBD2	NA	CASSLVGSGRIREQYF	TGCGCCAGCAGCTTGGTGGGAAGCGGGAGGATCCGCGAGCAGTACTTC
TRBV12-1	TRBJ1-1	NA	few	CATLSDRTSEAFF	TGTGCCACCCTCTCCGACAGGACCAGTGAAGCTTTCTTT
TRBV7-3	TRBJ2-7	TRBD1	NA	CASSLTGTGTLPVEQYF	TGTGCCAGCAGCTTAACTGGGACAGGGACCCTTCCCGTCGAGCAGTACTTC